This T cell receptor beta chain was found in a study of cytomegalovirus exposure and HLA in healthy donors. Regarding the study as a whole: A few chains tied to CMV proved CMV antigen-specific in vitro.

Germline CDR1 is MNHEY and CDR2 is SMNVEV (reference sequence). The CDR3 is 13 amino acids. The V and J ends lost 8 bases and 5 bases respectively, with 15 bases between them. This PCR relied on a set of 60 Vbeta primers and 13 Jbeta primers. Libraries were prepared by immunoSEQ multiplex PCR; TCRdb keeps only in-frame clonotypes and omits some of them. The sample includes tens of thousands of clones, roughly 77% of them seen just once. As concerns this clone: What it binds is unknown.

The sample was PBMCs. The rearrangement links TRBV27 to TRBJ1-1; TRBD1 might be the D (6 bases). The sequence derives from a man in his forties in good health and CMV-seronegative. The CDR3 is CASHRGGGTEAFF. CDR3 bases: TGTGCCAGCCACCGCGGGGGCGGAACTGAAGCTTTCTTT.